This section outlines one T cell receptor beta chain sequence together with its context. Its matching antigen is unknown. The CDR3 runs 14 residues. Germline CDR1 is MNHNS and CDR2 is SASEGT. The J segment lost 13 bases and the V segment lost 6 bases, leaving 11 bases of the junction unmatched. The record originates from a study of shared clonotypes between healthy human individuals. Broader study findings: Non-shared clonotypes displayed generation probabilities falling below those of clonotypes present in all four donors.

Using immunoSEQ multiplex PCR, the repertoire was profiled, and TCRdb retains in-frame clones only, with some absent. This table holds 1,400,000 or so clones, approximately 98.5% found once. The V and J genes are TRBV6-1 and TRBJ2-6; 8 nucleotides align to TRBD1. Sequenced: naive CD4+ T cells sorted from blood. As for subset: CD45RA+ positively selected. The receptor comes from a man under 40 in good health. CDR3 nucleotide sequence: TGTGCCAGCAGCCCAGGGGGCGGCGGAAGGGTCCTGACTTTC. Protein sequence: CASSPGGGGRVLTF.